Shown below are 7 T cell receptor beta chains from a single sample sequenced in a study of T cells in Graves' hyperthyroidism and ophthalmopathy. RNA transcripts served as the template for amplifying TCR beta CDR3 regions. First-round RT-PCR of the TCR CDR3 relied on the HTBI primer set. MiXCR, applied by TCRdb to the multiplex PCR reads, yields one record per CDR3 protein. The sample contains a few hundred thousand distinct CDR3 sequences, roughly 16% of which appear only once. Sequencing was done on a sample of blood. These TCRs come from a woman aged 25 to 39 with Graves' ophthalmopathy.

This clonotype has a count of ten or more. The CDR3 nucleotides are TGTGCCAGCTCACCCGGGGCGGGAGGAGGCGGTGAGCAGTTCTTC. Protein: CASSPGAGGGGEQFF. J is TRBJ2-1 and V is TRBV18; TRBD2 agrees at 8 bases. Per germline, CDR1 KGHSH and CDR2 LQKENI. The CDR3 is made up of 15 amino acids. V shed 3 bases, J shed 9 bases, and the junction held 10 bases outside the gene matches.

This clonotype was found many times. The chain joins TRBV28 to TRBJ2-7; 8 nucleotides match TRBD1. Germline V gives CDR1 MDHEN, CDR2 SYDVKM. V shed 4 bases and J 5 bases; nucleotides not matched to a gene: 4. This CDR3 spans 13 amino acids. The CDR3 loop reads CASSYRGYDEQYF. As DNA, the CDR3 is TGTGCCAGCAGTTACAGGGGGTACGACGAGCAGTACTTC. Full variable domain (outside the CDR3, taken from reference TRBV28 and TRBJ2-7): DVKVTQSSRYLVKRTGEKVFLECVQDMDHENMFWYRQDPGLGLRLIYFSYDVKMKEKGDIPEGYSVSREKKERFSLILESASTNQTSMYLCASSYRGYDEQYFGPGTRLTVT.

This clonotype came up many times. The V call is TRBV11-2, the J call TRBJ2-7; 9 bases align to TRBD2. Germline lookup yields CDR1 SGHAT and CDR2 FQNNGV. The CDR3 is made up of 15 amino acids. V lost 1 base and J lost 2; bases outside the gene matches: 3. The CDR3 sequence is CASSLGLADPYEQYF. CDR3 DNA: TGTGCCAGCAGCTTAGGACTAGCGGATCCCTACGAGCAGTACTTC. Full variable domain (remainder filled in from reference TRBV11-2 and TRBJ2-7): EAGVAQSPRYKIIEKRQSVAFWCNPISGHATLYWYQQILGQGPKLLIQFQNNGVVDDSQLPKDRFSAERLKGVDSTLKIQPAKLEDSAVYLCASSLGLADPYEQYFGPGTRLTVT.

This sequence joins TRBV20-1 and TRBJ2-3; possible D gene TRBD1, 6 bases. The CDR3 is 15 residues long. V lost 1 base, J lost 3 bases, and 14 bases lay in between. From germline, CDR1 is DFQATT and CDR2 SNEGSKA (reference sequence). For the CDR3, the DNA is TGCAGTGCTAGAGGATTAACAGGGTGGACAGATACGCAGTATTTT. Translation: CSARGLTGWTDTQYF.

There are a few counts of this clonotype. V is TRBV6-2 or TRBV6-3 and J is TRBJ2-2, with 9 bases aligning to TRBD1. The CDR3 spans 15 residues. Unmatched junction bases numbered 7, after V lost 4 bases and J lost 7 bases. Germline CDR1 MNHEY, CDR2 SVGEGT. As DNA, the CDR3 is TGTGCCAGCAGTTCTTCCGGGACAGGGAACGGGGAGCTGTTTTTT. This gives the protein CASSSSGTGNGELFF.

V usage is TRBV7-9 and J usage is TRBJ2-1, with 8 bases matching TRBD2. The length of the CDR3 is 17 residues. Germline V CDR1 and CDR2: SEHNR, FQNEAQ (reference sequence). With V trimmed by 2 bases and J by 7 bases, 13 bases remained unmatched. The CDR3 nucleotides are TGTGCCAGCAGCTTATGGGTCGGAACTAGCGGCCTGAATGAGCAGTTCTTC. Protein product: CASSLWVGTSGLNEQFF.

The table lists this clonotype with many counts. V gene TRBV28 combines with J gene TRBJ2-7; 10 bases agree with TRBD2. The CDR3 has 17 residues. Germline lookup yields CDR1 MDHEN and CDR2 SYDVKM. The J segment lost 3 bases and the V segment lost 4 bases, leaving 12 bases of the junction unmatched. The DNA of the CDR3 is TGTGCCAGCAGTTCCCGTGCAATAGCGGGAGGTGGCTACGAGCAGTACTTC. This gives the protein CASSSRAIAGGGYEQYF. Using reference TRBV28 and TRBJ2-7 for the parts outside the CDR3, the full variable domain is DVKVTQSSRYLVKRTGEKVFLECVQDMDHENMFWYRQDPGLGLRLIYFSYDVKMKEKGDIPEGYSVSREKKERFSLILESASTNQTSMYLCASSSRAIAGGGYEQYFGPGTRLTVT.